This T cell receptor (beta chain) was sequenced during a study of technical replicates of blood from four donors. Sequencing was performed with immunoSEQ multiplex PCR; in TCRdb, only in-frame clones are kept and a portion is missing. This repertoire shows 98,000 or so clones, about 95% found once; its top ten account for 0.2% to 0.25%. Sequenced sample: T cells isolated from PBMCs. The sequence derives from a human donor in good health.

The chain's CDR3 is CASRNSGSRGTDTQYF. The CDR3 bases are TGCGCCAGCAGAAATAGCGGGAGTAGGGGAACAGATACGCAGTATTTT. V usage is TRBV5-1 and J usage is TRBJ2-3, with TRBD2 matching 9 bases. Germline loops: CDR1 SGHRS, CDR2 YFSETQ. With 5 bases clipped from V and 3 bases from J, the junction kept 10 bases outside the gene matches. CDR3 length: 16 amino acids.